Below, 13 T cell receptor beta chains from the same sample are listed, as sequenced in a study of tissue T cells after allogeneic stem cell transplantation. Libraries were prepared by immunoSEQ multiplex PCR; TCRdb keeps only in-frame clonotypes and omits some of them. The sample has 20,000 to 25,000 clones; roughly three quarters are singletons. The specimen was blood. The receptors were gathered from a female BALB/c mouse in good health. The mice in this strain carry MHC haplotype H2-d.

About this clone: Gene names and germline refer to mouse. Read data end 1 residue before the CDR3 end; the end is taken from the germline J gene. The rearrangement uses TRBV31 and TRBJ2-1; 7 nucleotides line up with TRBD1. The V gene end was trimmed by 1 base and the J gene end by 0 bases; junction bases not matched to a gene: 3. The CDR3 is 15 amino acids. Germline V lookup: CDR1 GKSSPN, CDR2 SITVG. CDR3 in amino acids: CAWSPDRNNYAEQFF. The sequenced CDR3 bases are TGTGCCTGGAGTCCGGACAGGAATAACTATGCTGAGCAGTTC. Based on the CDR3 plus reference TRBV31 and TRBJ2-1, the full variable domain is AQTIHQWPVAEIKAVGSPLSLGCTIKGKSSPNLYWYWQATGGTLQQLFYSITVGQVESVVQLNLSASRPKDDQFILSTEKLLLSHSGFYLCAWSPDRNNYAEQFFGPGTRLTVL.

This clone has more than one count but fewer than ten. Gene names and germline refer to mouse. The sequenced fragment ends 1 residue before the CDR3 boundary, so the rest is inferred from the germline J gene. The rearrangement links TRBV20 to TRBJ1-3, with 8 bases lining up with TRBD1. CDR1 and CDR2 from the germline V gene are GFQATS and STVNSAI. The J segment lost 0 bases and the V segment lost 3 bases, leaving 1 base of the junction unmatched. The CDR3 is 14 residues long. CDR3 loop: CGASDRGSGNTLYF. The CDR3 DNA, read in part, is TGTGGTGCTAGTGACAGGGGTTCTGGAAATACGCTCTAT. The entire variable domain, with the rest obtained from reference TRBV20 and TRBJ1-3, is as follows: GALVYQYPRRTICKSGTSMRMECQAVGFQATSVAWYRQSPQKTFELIALSTVNSAIKYEQNFTQEKFPISHPNLSFSSMTVLNAYLEDRGLYLCGASDRGSGNTLYFGEGSRLIVV.

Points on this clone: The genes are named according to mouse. The sequenced part of the CDR3 DNA is TGTGCCTGGAGTCGTGGGGGGGGAAACACCGGGCAGCTCTAC. It specifies CAWSRGGGNTGQLY. The whole CDR3 protein reads CAWSRGGGNTGQLYF. V and J are TRBV31 and TRBJ2-2; 8 bases map to TRBD2. The read terminates 1 residue before the CDR3 end, so the remaining end is supplied by the germline J gene. Germline CDR1 reads GKSSPN; CDR2 reads SITVG. With V trimmed by 1 base and J by 1 base, 2 bases remained unmatched. The CDR3 length is 15 residues.

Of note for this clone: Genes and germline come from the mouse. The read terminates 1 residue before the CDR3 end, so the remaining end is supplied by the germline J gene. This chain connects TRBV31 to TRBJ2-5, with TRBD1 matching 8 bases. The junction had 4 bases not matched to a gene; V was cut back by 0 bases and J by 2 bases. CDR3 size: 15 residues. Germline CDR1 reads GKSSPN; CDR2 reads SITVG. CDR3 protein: CAWSLPTGVQDTQYF. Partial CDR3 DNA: TGTGCCTGGAGTCTACCGACAGGGGTCCAAGACACCCAGTAC. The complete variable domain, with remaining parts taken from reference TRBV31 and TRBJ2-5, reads AQTIHQWPVAEIKAVGSPLSLGCTIKGKSSPNLYWYWQATGGTLQQLFYSITVGQVESVVQLNLSASRPKDDQFILSTEKLLLSHSGFYLCAWSLPTGVQDTQYFGPGTRLLVL.

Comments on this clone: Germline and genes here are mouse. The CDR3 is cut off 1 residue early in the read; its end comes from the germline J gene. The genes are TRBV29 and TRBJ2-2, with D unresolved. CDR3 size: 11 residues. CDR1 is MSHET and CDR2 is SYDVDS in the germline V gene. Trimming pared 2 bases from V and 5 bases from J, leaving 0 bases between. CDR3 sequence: CASSLTGQLYF. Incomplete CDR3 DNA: TGTGCTAGCAGTTTAACCGGGCAGCTCTAC.

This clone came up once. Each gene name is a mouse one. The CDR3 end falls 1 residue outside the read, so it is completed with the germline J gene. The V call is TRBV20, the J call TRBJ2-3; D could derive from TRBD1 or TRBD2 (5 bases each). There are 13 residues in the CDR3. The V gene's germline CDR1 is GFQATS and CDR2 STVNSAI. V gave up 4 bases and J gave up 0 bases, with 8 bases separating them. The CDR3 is CGATRDSAETLYF. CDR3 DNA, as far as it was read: TGTGGTGCTACCCGGGACAGTGCAGAAACGCTGTAT.

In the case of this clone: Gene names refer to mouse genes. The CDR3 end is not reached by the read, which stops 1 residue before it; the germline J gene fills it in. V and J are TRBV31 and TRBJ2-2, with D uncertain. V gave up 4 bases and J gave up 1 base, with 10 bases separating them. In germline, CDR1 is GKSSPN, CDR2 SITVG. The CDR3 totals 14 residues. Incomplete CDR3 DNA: TGTGCCTGGAATGGGAGACTAAACACCGGGCAGCTCTAC. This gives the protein CAWNGRLNTGQLY. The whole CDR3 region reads CAWNGRLNTGQLYF.

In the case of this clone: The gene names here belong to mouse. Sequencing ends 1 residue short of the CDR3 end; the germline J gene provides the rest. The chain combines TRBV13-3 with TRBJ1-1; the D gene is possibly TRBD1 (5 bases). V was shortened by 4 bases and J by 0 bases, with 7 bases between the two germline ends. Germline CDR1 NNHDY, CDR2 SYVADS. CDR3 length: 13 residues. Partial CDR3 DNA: TGTGCCAGCAGTCCGGGACAGAACACAGAAGTCTTC. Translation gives CASSPGQNTEVF. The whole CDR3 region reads CASSPGQNTEVFF.

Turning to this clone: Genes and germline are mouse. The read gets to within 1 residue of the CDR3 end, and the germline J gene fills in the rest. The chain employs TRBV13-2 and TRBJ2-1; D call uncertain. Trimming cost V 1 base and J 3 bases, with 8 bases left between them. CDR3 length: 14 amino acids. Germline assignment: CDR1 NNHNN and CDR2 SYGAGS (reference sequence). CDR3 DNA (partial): TGTGCCAGCGGTGATTCGTGGGTCTATGCTGAGCAGTTC. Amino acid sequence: CASGDSWVYAEQF. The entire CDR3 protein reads CASGDSWVYAEQFF.

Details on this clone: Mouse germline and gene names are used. Here the CDR3 reads CASSDPLQGANSDYTF. Incomplete CDR3 DNA: TGTGCCAGCAGTGATCCCCTTCAGGGGGCAAACTCCGACTACACC. This rearrangement joins TRBV13-1 to TRBJ1-2, with 7 bases fitting TRBD1. The read ends 1 residue early relative to the CDR3; the germline J gene fills the gap. Trimming at V came to 1 base and at J to 0 bases, leaving 6 bases not matched to a gene. CDR3 size: 16 residues. Germline V gene lookup returns CDR1 NSHNY and CDR2 SYGAGN.

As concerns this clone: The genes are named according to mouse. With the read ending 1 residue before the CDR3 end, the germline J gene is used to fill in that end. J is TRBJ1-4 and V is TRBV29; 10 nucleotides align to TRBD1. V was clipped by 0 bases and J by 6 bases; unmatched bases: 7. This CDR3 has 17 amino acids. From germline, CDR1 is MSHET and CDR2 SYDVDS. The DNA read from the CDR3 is TGTGCTAGCAGTTTATCACCAAGACAGGGGGCACACGAAAGATTATTT. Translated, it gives CASSLSPRQGAHERLF. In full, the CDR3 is CASSLSPRQGAHERLFF.

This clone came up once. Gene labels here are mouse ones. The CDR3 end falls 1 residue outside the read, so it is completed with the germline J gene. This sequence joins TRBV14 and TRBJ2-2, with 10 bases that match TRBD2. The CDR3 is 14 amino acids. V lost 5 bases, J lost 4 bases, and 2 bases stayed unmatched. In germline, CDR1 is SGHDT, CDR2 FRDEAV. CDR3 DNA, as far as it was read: TGTGCCAGCAGGGACTGGGGGACCACCGGGCAGCTCTAC. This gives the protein CASRDWGTTGQLY. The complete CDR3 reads CASRDWGTTGQLYF.

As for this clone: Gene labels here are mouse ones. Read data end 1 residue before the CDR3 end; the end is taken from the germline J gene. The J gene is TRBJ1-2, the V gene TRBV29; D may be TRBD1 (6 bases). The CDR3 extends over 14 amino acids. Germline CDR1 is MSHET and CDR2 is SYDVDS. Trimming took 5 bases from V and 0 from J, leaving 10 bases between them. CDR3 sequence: CASSTGTTNSDYTF. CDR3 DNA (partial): TGTGCTAGCAGTACCGGGACAACAAACTCCGACTACACC. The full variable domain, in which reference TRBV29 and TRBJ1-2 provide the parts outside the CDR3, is DMKVTQMPRYLIKRMGENVLLECGQDMSHETMYWYRQDPGLGLQLIYISYDVDSNSEGDIPKGYRVSRKKREHFSLILDSAKTNQTSVYFCASSTGTTNSDYTFGSGTRLLVI.